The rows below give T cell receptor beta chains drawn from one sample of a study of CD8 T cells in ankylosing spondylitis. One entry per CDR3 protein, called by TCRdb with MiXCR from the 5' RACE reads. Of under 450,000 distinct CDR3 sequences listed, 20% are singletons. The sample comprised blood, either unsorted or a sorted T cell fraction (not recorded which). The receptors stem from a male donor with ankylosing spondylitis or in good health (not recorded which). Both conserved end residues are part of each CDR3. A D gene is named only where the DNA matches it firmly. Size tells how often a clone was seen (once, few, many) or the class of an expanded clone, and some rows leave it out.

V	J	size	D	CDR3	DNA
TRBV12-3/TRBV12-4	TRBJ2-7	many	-	CASSYVDYEQYF	TGTGCCAGCAGTTACGTTGACTACGAGCAGTACTTC
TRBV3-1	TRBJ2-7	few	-	CASSQDSGEQYF	TGTGCCAGCAGCCAAGATTCAGGCGAGCAGTACTTC
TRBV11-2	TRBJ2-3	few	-	CASSLTFRQALVDTQYF	TGTGCCAGCAGCTTAACCTTCCGGCAGGCCCTCGTGGATACGCAGTATTTT
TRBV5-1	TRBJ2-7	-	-	CASSSDISYEQYF	TGCGCCAGCAGCTCAGACATCTCCTACGAGCAGTACTTC
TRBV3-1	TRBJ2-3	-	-	CASSHNIGRTDTQYF	TGTGCCAGCAGCCACAACATTGGTCGCACAGATACGCAGTATTTT
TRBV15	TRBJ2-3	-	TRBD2	CATSGGLVRGDTQYF	TGTGCCACCAGCGGAGGACTAGTGAGGGGAGATACGCAGTATTTT
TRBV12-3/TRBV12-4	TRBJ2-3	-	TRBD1	CASSLALRTGYADTQYF	TGTGCCAGCAGTTTAGCGCTGAGGACAGGGTACGCAGATACGCAGTATTTT
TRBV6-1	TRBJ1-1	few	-	CASRTADGAGREAFF	TGTGCCAGCAGAACCGCCGACGGGGCCGGGAGAGAAGCTTTCTTT
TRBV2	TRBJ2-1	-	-	CASSEGAGATYNEQFF	TGTGCCAGCAGTGAAGGGGCGGGGGCCACCTACAATGAGCAGTTCTTC
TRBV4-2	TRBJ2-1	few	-	CASSPLHSSYNEQFF	TGTGCCAGCAGCCCCCTCCACAGCTCCTACAATGAGCAGTTCTTC
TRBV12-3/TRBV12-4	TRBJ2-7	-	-	CASNLLKLEQYF	TGTGCCAGCAATCTTCTTAAGCTGGAGCAGTACTTC
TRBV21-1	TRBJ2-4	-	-	CASSETQTRDPTGEYF	TGTGCCAGCAGCGAAACGCAGACAAGGGACCCGACGGGGGAGTACTTC
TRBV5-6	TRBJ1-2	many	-	CASSFRTESLYGYTF	TGTGCCAGCAGCTTCAGGACTGAGTCCTTGTATGGCTACACCTTC
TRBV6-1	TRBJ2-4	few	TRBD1	CASSEPRRTGLNIQYF	TGTGCCAGCAGTGAACCCCGACGGACAGGGCTGAACATTCAGTACTTC
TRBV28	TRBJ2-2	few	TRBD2	CASSPPAGGNTGELFF	TGTGCCAGCAGTCCCCCCGCGGGGGGGAACACCGGGGAGCTGTTTTTT
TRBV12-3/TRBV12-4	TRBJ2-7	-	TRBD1	CASSWTGEGEQYF	TGTGCCAGCAGTTGGACAGGGGAGGGAGAGCAGTACTTC
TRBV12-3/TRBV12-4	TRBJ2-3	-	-	CASSPAGPPGTQYF	TGTGCCAGCAGTCCCGCGGGGCCCCCCGGTACGCAGTATTTT
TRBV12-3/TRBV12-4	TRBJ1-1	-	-	CASSFMAGGTEAFF	TGTGCCAGCAGTTTTATGGCGGGGGGCACTGAAGCTTTCTTT